This T cell receptor beta chain was captured in a study of radiation and T cells in renal cell carcinoma. As concerns this clone: Its matching antigen is unknown.

Profiling relied on immunoSEQ multiplex PCR, and the TCRdb table lists in-frame clones only, not all of them. The repertoire holds tens of thousands of clones, with about 86% as singletons. Time point given: blood 2 weeks post-SBRT. Treatment meaning: 15 Gy SBRT to primary tumor, nephrectomy 4 weeks later. This renal cell carcinoma was of the clear cell type. Per the germline V gene, CDR1 is MDHEN and CDR2 is SYDVKM. This CDR3 region has 14 residues. V was shortened by 8 bases and J by 6 bases, with 19 bases between the two germline ends. Study-wide points: Top tumor clonotypes rose in blood 2 weeks post-radiation, then contracted.

The chain employs TRBV28 and TRBJ1-1; weak D call: TRBD1 (6 bases). The specimen was blood, collected from a patient whose treatment included radiotherapy and nephrectomy. The source of this sequence is a woman aged 45-59 years with renal cell carcinoma. The CDR3 loop is CASGLTGWVSEAFF. CDR3 DNA sequence: TGTGCCAGCGGGTTGACAGGCTGGGTCTCTGAAGCTTTCTTT.